What follows describes a single T cell receptor beta chain. Its antigen is still unknown. Single viable CD3+CD4+CD8-CD45RO+ cells were sorted as the memory CD4+ T cells. Serum IgG to CMV pp150, pp28, p38 and p52 defined serostatus. After thawing, CD4+ T cells were positively selected. How the authors handled the data: Out-of-frame sequences were removed, leaving 2,000,000 or so distinct TCRbeta sequences. Repertoires were generated with immunoSEQ multiplex PCR, while TCRdb's copy carries only in-frame clones and drops some. The V and J calls and clone size were taken over from that table, and D and trimming were inferred from the DNA. The table has roughly 84,000 clones, around 80% seen once; the top ten hold less than 0.85%. This record belongs to a study of memory CD4+ T cells and cytomegalovirus serostatus. Whole-study results and caveats: Of more than 150 reported CMV TCRbeta sequences, 67 were found in memory CD4+ repertoires.

This CDR3 contains 13 residues. CDR1 is SGHRS, CDR2 YFSETQ, per germline. Trimming left V 4 bases short and J 1 base short, with 9 bases between. The chain is built from TRBV5-1 and TRBJ2-7; D uncertain. The receptor was isolated from an adult in good health and CMV-seronegative. The sample consisted of memory CD4+ T cells from blood. In DNA form, the CDR3 reads TGCGCCAGCAGCCAAGGATCGTCCTACGAGCAGTACTTC. It specifies CASSQGSSYEQYF.